A single sample gave rise to the 7 T cell receptor beta chains below, sequenced in a study of blood T cell repertoires in COVID-19. TCRdb's table, derived via immunoSEQ multiplex PCR, lists solely in-frame clones and lacks some. The sample includes over 300,000 clones, nearly 90% of them seen just once. Sequenced material: peripheral blood. These receptors all stem from a man between 18 and 35 years old with active or convalescent COVID-19.

The chain combines TRBV29-1 with TRBJ2-7, with 8 positions matching TRBD1. With V trimmed by 6 bases and J by 2 bases, 9 bases remained unmatched. The CDR3 runs 14 residues. Germline lookup yields CDR1 SQVTM and CDR2 ANQGSEA. For the CDR3, the DNA is TGCAGCGTATCGCAGGGGGCGTGGACCTACGAGCAGTACTTC. Protein product: CSVSQGAWTYEQYF.

The sample holds one count of this clone. The chain uses TRBV6-5 and TRBJ1-1, with D hard to call. Trimming took off 6 bases at V and 1 base at J, with 9 bases between the two ends. The CDR3 has 13 residues. The germline CDR1 and CDR2 sequences are MNHEY and SVGAGI. The CDR3 region has the DNA TGTGCCAGCAGCCTGACAAAGAACACTGAAGCTTTCTTT. Its translation: CASSLTKNTEAFF.

The rearrangement links TRBV7-2 to TRBJ2-7; 10 bases match TRBD1. Germline lookup yields CDR1 SGHTA and CDR2 FQGNSA. J lost 4 bases, V lost 5 bases, and 8 bases had no gene match. There are 15 residues in the CDR3. CDR3 coding DNA: TGTGCCAGCAGCCCGAGGACAGGGGGTCAGTACGAGCAGTACTTC. It specifies CASSPRTGGQYEQYF.

This chain connects TRBV6-4 to TRBJ1-1; TRBD1 aligns across 7 bases. The CDR3 loop spans 15 amino acids. Germline V gene lookup returns CDR1 MRHNA and CDR2 SNTAGT. The V gene end was trimmed by 2 bases and the J gene end by 4 bases; junction bases not matched to a gene: 7. The CDR3 coding sequence is TGTGCCAGCAGTGACGATCACAGGGGTAGCACTGAAGCTTTCTTT. Encoded protein: CASSDDHRGSTEAFF.

This chain links TRBV6-2 or TRBV6-3 with TRBJ1-5; 7 bases are a match to TRBD1. Looked up from germline, CDR1 is MNHEY and CDR2 is SVGEGT. The CDR3 length is 14 residues. Trimming cost V 2 bases and J 7 bases; bases outside gene matches: 5. Here the CDR3 reads CASSYPGGGQPQHF. The CDR3 region has the DNA TGTGCCAGCAGTTACCCAGGGGGAGGACAGCCCCAGCATTTT.

The V and J genes are TRBV29-1 and TRBJ2-2; D might be TRBD1 (6 bases). The germline CDR1 and CDR2 sequences are SQVTM and ANQGSEA. The CDR3 covers 13 residues. Trimming left V 7 bases short and J 1 base short, with 10 bases between. CDR3 loop: CSATDRNTGELFF. The CDR3 DNA follows: TGCAGCGCGACGGACAGGAACACCGGGGAGCTGTTTTTT.

The gene calls are TRBV10-3 and TRBJ1-1, with 9 nucleotides matching TRBD1. Trimming cost V 6 bases and J 8 bases; bases outside gene matches: 4. The germline V gene has CDR1 ENHRY and CDR2 SYGVKD. This CDR3 contains 12 residues. This chain's CDR3 is CAIRGGTGEAFF. CDR3 nucleotides: TGTGCCATCAGAGGGGGGACAGGGGAAGCTTTCTTT.